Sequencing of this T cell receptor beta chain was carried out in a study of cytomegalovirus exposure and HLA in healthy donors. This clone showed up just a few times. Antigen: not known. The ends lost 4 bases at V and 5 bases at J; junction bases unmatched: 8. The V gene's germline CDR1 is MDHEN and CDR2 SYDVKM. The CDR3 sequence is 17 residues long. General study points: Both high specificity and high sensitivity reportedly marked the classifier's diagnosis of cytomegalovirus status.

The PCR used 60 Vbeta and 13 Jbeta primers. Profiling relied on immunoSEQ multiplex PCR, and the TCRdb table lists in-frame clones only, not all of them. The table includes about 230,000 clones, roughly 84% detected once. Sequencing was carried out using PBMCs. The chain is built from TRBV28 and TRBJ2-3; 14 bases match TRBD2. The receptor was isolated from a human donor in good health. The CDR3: CASSSIKTSGRGDTQYF. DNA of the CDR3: TGTGCCAGCAGTTCGATAAAGACTAGCGGGAGGGGAGATACGCAGTATTTT.